Each of the 29 T cell receptor beta chains below was sequenced from the same sample in a study of blood T cell repertoires in COVID-19. Clones were sequenced by immunoSEQ multiplex PCR, and TCRdb holds only the in-frame ones, with some missing. This repertoire shows approximately 280,000 clones, approximately 80% found once; its top ten account for 5%. Sequences were obtained from PBMCs or T cells enriched from blood (not recorded which). The receptors derive from a man aged 40-50 years who had been exposed to COVID-19.

The J gene is TRBJ1-5, the V gene TRBV30; maybe TRBD1 (6 bases). The CDR3 consists of 14 residues. V lost 1 base and J lost 4, with 11 bases in between. Germline V lookup: CDR1 GTSNPN, CDR2 SVGIG (reference sequence). CDR3 amino acids: CAWSGAGVNQPQHF. As DNA, the CDR3 is TGTGCCTGGAGTGGGGCAGGGGTAAATCAGCCCCAGCATTTT.

The rearrangement uses TRBV5-4 and TRBJ1-2, with D possibly being TRBD1 (6 bases). The V end lost 0 bases, the J end lost 1 base, and 10 bases lay between the germline ends. The CDR3 sequence is 15 residues long. Germline-derived CDR1 and CDR2 are SGHNT and YYREEE (reference sequence). In DNA form, the CDR3 reads TGTGCCAGCAGCTTGGCCCGGACAGTTAACTATGGCTACACCTTC. This gives the protein CASSLARTVNYGYTF.

The rearrangement links TRBV5-4 to TRBJ2-2; D gene uncertain. Between the trimmed V and J ends, which lost 3 bases and 4 bases, there was a span of 4 bases. Looked up from germline, CDR1 is SGHNT and CDR2 is YYREEE (reference sequence). The CDR3 contains 12 residues. CDR3 bases: TGTGCCAGCAGCTCGGTCACCGGGGAGCTGTTTTTT. Its protein product is CASSSVTGELFF.

The chain joins TRBV7-9 to TRBJ1-4, with no clear D. This CDR3 contains 12 residues. Germline values: CDR1 SEHNR, CDR2 FQNEAQ (reference sequence). Trimming left V 2 bases short and J 4 bases short, with 2 bases between. The CDR3 DNA reads TGTGCCAGCAGCTTACTTAATGAAAAACTGTTTTTT. Its translation: CASSLLNEKLFF.

The CDR3 nucleotides read TGTGCCAGCAGGGTGGGACTAGCGGGAACAGATACGCAGTATTTT. This sequence encodes CASRVGLAGTDTQYF. This chain connects TRBV2 to TRBJ2-3, with 13 bases that match TRBD2. This CDR3 has 15 residues. With 6 bases clipped from V and 3 bases from J, the junction kept 3 bases outside the gene matches. Germline CDR1 is SNHLY and CDR2 is FYNNEI.

At least ten counts were recorded for this clone. This CDR3 is CASSGDYGRTNQPQHF. Written as DNA, the CDR3 is TGTGCCAGCAGTGGGGATTATGGACGGACAAATCAGCCCCAGCATTTT. This sequence joins TRBV28 and TRBJ1-5, with D maybe TRBD1 (5 bases). CDR3 length: 16 residues. Germline V gene data show CDR1 as MDHEN and CDR2 as SYDVKM. V was shortened by 5 bases and J by 4 bases, with 18 bases between the two germline ends.

The J gene is TRBJ2-2, the V gene TRBV11-3; D is perhaps TRBD2 (6 bases). CDR1 and CDR2 (germline): SGHNT, YENEEA. V was cut by 8 bases and J by 7 bases, with 14 bases left in between. This CDR3 has 13 amino acids. The CDR3 sequence: CASGRKEGGELFF. Written as DNA, the CDR3 is TGTGCCAGCGGACGTAAGGAGGGCGGGGAGCTGTTTTTT.

The V call is TRBV19, the J call TRBJ2-1, with a tentative D call TRBD2 (6 bases). Deletions cut 2 bases from V and 5 bases from J, with 13 bases between. The CDR3 is made up of 15 amino acids. Germline CDR1 and CDR2: LNHDA and SQIVND (reference sequence). The CDR3 here is CASSIRGRKDNEQFF. DNA for the CDR3: TGTGCCAGTAGTATACGGGGGAGGAAGGACAATGAGCAGTTCTTC.

This sequence joins TRBV13 and TRBJ2-3; 7 bases line up with TRBD2. Germline V gives CDR1 PRHDT, CDR2 FYEKMQ (reference sequence). Unmatched junction bases numbered 6, after V lost 5 bases and J lost 4 bases. The CDR3 has 14 residues. CDR3 nucleotide sequence: TGTGCCAGCAGCCCCGAGGCGGGAGCAGATACGCAGTATTTT. It is translated as CASSPEAGADTQYF.

The V and J genes are TRBV5-1 and TRBJ2-7, with 7 bases aligning to TRBD1. With V trimmed by 6 bases and J by 6 bases, 9 bases remained unmatched. Germline V gene sequence: CDR1 SGHRS, CDR2 YFSETQ. The CDR3 consists of 13 residues. CDR3 amino acids: CASTGGMTTEQYF. Written as DNA, the CDR3 is TGCGCCAGCACAGGGGGAATGACTACCGAGCAGTACTTC.

The chain links TRBV11-2 to TRBJ1-1; TRBD1 is a possible D gene (6 bases). This CDR3 is built from 14 residues. Germline lookup yields CDR1 SGHAT and CDR2 FQNNGV. V lost 3 bases, J lost 1 base, and 9 bases lay in between. The CDR3 protein is CASSFVRGNTEAFF. In DNA, the CDR3 is TGTGCCAGCAGCTTTGTCAGGGGGAACACTGAAGCTTTCTTT.

This sequence joins TRBV7-8 and TRBJ2-7; 14 bases are shared with TRBD2. This CDR3 is built from 16 residues. CDR1 and CDR2 (germline): SGHVS, FQNEAQ. J was trimmed by 3 bases and V by 7 bases; bases with no gene match: 8. The CDR3 DNA reads as TGTGCCAGCACCCCCCTGGGACTAGCGGGAGACTACGAGCAGTACTTC. Translating it yields CASTPLGLAGDYEQYF.

This clone occurred a few times. The V and J genes are TRBV6-1 and TRBJ1-2, with D tentatively TRBD1 (6 bases). The CDR3 length is 16 residues. Germline CDR1 MNHNS, CDR2 SASEGT. Trimming cost V 2 bases and J 5 bases, with 18 bases left between them. CDR3 bases: TGTGCCAGCAGTGAATGGACAGCTTCACGACGTTATGGCTACACCTTC. Its translation: CASSEWTASRRYGYTF.

This chain joins TRBV11-2 and TRBJ1-6; D ambiguous. Trimming stripped 1 base from V and 7 bases from J, with 8 bases between. Germline CDR1 and CDR2: SGHAT and FQNNGV. The CDR3 consists of 14 residues. The CDR3, as DNA: TGTGCCAGCAGCTTAGGTTTAGCCAATTCACCCCTCCACTTT. Translating gives CASSLGLANSPLHF.

V is TRBV6-1 and J is TRBJ1-1; D unclear. V lost 2 bases and J lost 0, with 4 bases in between. Per germline, CDR1 MNHNS and CDR2 SASEGT. The CDR3 has 13 residues. In nucleotides, the CDR3 is TGTGCCAGCAGTGAAAGCATGAACACTGAAGCTTTCTTT. Protein: CASSESMNTEAFF.

The rearrangement links TRBV27 to TRBJ1-5; no clear D gene. CDR1 MNHEY and CDR2 SMNVEV come from the germline V gene (reference sequence). CDR3 length equals 15 residues. V was pared by 7 bases and J by 0 bases, with 13 bases between. The CDR3: CASIALANSNQPQHF. In DNA form, the CDR3 reads TGTGCCAGCATCGCCTTGGCCAATAGCAATCAGCCCCAGCATTTT.

This clone has just a few counts. The rearrangement links TRBV3-1 (or the pseudogene TRBV3-2) to TRBJ1-2; the D gene is possibly TRBD1 (5 bases). This CDR3 is built from 14 residues. Germline V lookup: CDR1 LGHDT, CDR2 YNNKEL (reference sequence). Trimming removed 7 bases from V and 0 bases from J, with 12 bases in between. CDR3 residues: CASTHAGANYGYTF. The CDR3 DNA follows: TGTGCCAGCACCCACGCGGGGGCTAACTATGGCTACACCTTC.

The V gene is TRBV5-1, the J gene TRBJ2-7; 7 bases are a match to TRBD2. The CDR3 totals 15 residues. V lost 6 bases and J lost 3; bases outside the gene matches: 12. Per the germline V gene, CDR1 is SGHRS and CDR2 is YFSETQ. CDR3 region: CASKEWRESHYEQYF. The CDR3 nucleotides are TGCGCCAGCAAGGAGTGGCGGGAGAGTCACTACGAGCAGTACTTC.

The table lists this clone with a few counts. V gene TRBV5-1 combines with J gene TRBJ2-1; 8 positions agree with TRBD2. The CDR3 sequence is 15 residues long. Germline CDR1 and CDR2: SGHRS and YFSETQ. Unmatched junction bases numbered 10, after V lost 4 bases and J lost 7 bases. As DNA, the CDR3 is TGCGCCAGCAGCCCCCGGGAGGGGAGTTTGAATGAGCAGTTCTTC. Residues: CASSPREGSLNEQFF.

This chain joins TRBV6-4 and TRBJ2-3, with TRBD2 as a possible D gene (5 bases). Trimming stripped 2 bases from V and 0 bases from J, with 15 bases between. There are 17 residues in the CDR3. The germline gives CDR1 MRHNA, CDR2 SNTAGT. DNA for the CDR3: TGTGCCAGCAGTGACCCCGGTGAGGGAGTGAGCACAGATACGCAGTATTTT. This gives the protein CASSDPGEGVSTDTQYF.

V is TRBV11-3 and J is TRBJ2-3, with TRBD1 as a possible D gene (5 bases). Germline V CDR1 and CDR2: SGHNT, YENEEA. The V gene lost 5 bases and the J gene lost 1 base, with 13 bases spanning the gap. The length of the CDR3 is 15 residues. This chain's CDR3 is CASSKQGDGTDTQYF. The CDR3 DNA follows: TGTGCCAGCAGCAAGCAGGGTGACGGCACAGATACGCAGTATTTT.

This sequence joins TRBV24-1 and TRBJ2-2; 8 bases match TRBD1. CDR3 size: 16 residues. Trimming cost V 2 bases and J 6 bases; bases outside gene matches: 7. The germline V gene has CDR1 KGHDR and CDR2 SFDVKD. This CDR3 reads CATSDSIQGASGELFF. CDR3 sequence (DNA): TGTGCCACCAGTGATTCGATTCAGGGGGCGTCCGGGGAGCTGTTTTTT.

The chain employs TRBV12-3 or TRBV12-4 and TRBJ1-1; the D gene is possibly TRBD1 (6 bases). This CDR3 spans 13 amino acids. The V end lost 1 base, the J end lost 6 bases, and 9 bases lay between the germline ends. The CDR3 loop is CASSLVNRAEAFF. The CDR3 DNA reads TGTGCCAGCAGTTTAGTAAACAGGGCTGAAGCTTTCTTT.

The chain carries TRBV25-1 and TRBJ2-2; 11 bases match TRBD2. The trim removed 3 bases at V and 7 bases at J, leaving 4 bases unmatched. The germline CDR1 and CDR2 sequences are MGHDK and SYGVNS. The CDR3 extends over 15 amino acids. The CDR3 loop is CASSDSGRVIGELFF. The CDR3 nucleotides are TGTGCCAGCAGTGATAGCGGGAGGGTGATCGGGGAGCTGTTTTTT.

CDR3 nucleotides: TGCGCCAGCATGGGGGGGACAGGGGGCACCGGGGAGCTGTTTTTT. This gives the protein CASMGGTGGTGELFF. This chain connects TRBV10-2 to TRBJ2-2, with 11 bases matching TRBD1. The germline gives CDR1 WSHSY, CDR2 SAAADI. The V and J ends lost 7 bases and 4 bases, in that order; junction bases with no gene match: 5. The CDR3 has 15 amino acids.

This chain connects TRBV29-1 to TRBJ1-1, with D hard to call. Per the germline V gene, CDR1 is SQVTM and CDR2 is ANQGSEA. The CDR3 is 13 amino acids. V was pared by 4 bases and J by 0 bases, with 9 bases between. The CDR3 region is CSVGRRMNTEAFF. The CDR3, as DNA: TGCAGCGTTGGGCGGCGTATGAACACTGAAGCTTTCTTT.

This clone has a handful of counts. The chain carries TRBV3-1 (or the pseudogene TRBV3-2) and TRBJ2-7; possibly TRBD1 for D (5 bases). The V gene's germline CDR1 is LGHDT and CDR2 YNNKEL (reference sequence). Trimming took off 1 base at V and 3 bases at J, with 13 bases between the two ends. The CDR3 is 15 amino acids. For the CDR3, the DNA is TGTGCCAGCAGCCAAGGCCCCCAGGGTAACTACGAGCAGTACTTC. It is translated as CASSQGPQGNYEQYF.

This chain connects TRBV24-1 to TRBJ2-5; possible D gene TRBD2, 7 bases. The ends were cut back, 4 bases at V and 3 bases at J, with 14 bases in the middle. The germline V gene has CDR1 KGHDR and CDR2 SFDVKD. The CDR3 sequence is 15 residues long. CDR3 region: CATSDPRGGKETQYF. CDR3 DNA: TGTGCCACCAGTGACCCCCGCGGGGGCAAAGAGACCCAGTACTTC.

The chain recombines TRBV24-1 with TRBJ1-2, with no clear D. Trimming pared 4 bases from V and 1 base from J, leaving 6 bases between. The CDR3 contains 13 residues. Germline assignment: CDR1 KGHDR and CDR2 SFDVKD. The DNA of the CDR3 is TGTGCCACCAGTGAGGGAGGTAACTATGGCTACACCTTC. Translating gives CATSEGGNYGYTF.